This T cell receptor beta chain comes out of a study of cytotoxic CD8 clonotypes in ibrutinib-treated CLL (dated by TCRdb to the early 2020s). Study-wide context: The cohort was composed of 10 to 11 relapsed/refractory and roughly 14 treatment-naive patients; IGHV unmutated status was identified in 17 patients. Partial responses were observed in roughly 25 patients and complete responses in 2; after a median follow-up of around 68 months, remission was maintained in 15 or so patients and progression was observed in roughly 12. Samples averaged 255,043 productive templates and some 91,000 productive rearrangements. Every remission and progressive disease sample was obtained while ibrutinib was still being received by the patients. Cryopreserved peripheral blood mononuclear cells were collected before treatment, at response, and at either disease progression or sustained remission. Of the roughly 81 people in the trial, approximately 24 had longitudinal samples available. Response samples were obtained after a median of about 13 months of treatment, with a range of about 6 to 40 months.

Reading the label with the study, this specimen's time point is: 12 to 13 months on ibrutinib. For TCR beta library preparation, around 2 micrograms of genomic DNA were isolated from cryopreserved PBMCs. Longitudinal blood samples from CLL patients on ibrutinib monotherapy were analyzed using high-throughput TCR beta sequencing. Patients were enrolled in a phase 2 open-label single-center ibrutinib monotherapy trial. What the authors observed across the whole study: Baseline clonality exceeded that of age-matched healthy donors and correlated strongly with circulating CD8+ T-cell counts. Sampling times were not matched between sustained-remission and progressing patients, and lymph node repertoires were not studied. Public clonotypes were rare and either shrank or stayed stable during treatment, and the rise in clonality at ibrutinib response reflected expansion of private clonotypes. An increase in clonality was observed at ibrutinib response, with clonality remaining stable during sustained remission and falling back toward baseline at progression.

In this sample, this clone turned up once. Its antigen is currently not known. Per-base quality was not reported, and no clone a single base away is much larger than it. A MiSeq instrument was used for deep resolution sequencing, which targeted depths ranging from 1 in 1 million up to 1 in 200,000 T cells, with coverage averaging 10x for each clonotype. TCR beta libraries were generated with the immunoSEQ hsTCRB Kit. Regarding the original processing steps: ImmunoSEQ Data Assistant and ImmunoSEQ Analyzer were used for data analysis, and V, D and J genes were assigned according to IMGT definitions. Clonality, which ranges from 0 to 1, was calculated by subtracting the normalized Shannon entropy of productive rearrangement frequencies from one. Only overrepresented clonotypes making up at least 0.05% of the repertoire of each patient were included in the public clonotype analysis. Repertoires from about a dozen age-matched healthy donors in immuneACCESS were used as clonality controls. This immuneACCESS table, as held by TCRdb, lists in-frame sequences with V and J called but not all clones. Of the missing ones, under half trace to an unresolved V gene in checked studies; the others have no known cause. Clone size and the V and J calls come from that table; the DNA yielded D and trimming. The sample contains about 49,000 clones, around half of them found a single time. Clones ranked in the top ten supply around a third of the sample.

The source was PBMCs, collected after 12 months of ibrutinib treatment. This clonotype was obtained from a human donor with chronic lymphocytic leukemia.

For the CDR3, the sequence is CASSLSVAGAGELFF. The nucleotides read TGTGCCAGCAGCTTATCCGTGGCGGGAGCCGGGGAGCTGTTTTTT. Rearrangement joined TRBV11-3 to TRBJ2-2; 7 central nucleotides agree with TRBD2. CDR1 SGHNT and CDR2 YENEEA were looked up in the germline V gene. Trimmed from V: 2 bases; trimmed from J: 6 bases; junction bases lacking a gene match: 6. From cysteine to phenylalanine, the CDR3 is 15 amino acids long. The CDR3 DNA has 45 bases and is translated from base 1.